The clone carrying this T cell receptor beta chain was seen repeatedly, ten times or more. MiXCR, applied by TCRdb to the 5' RACE reads, yields one record per CDR3 protein. The data contain about 32,000 distinct CDR3 sequences, roughly 25% of them singletons. The origin of this receptor is a female donor with breast cancer. The sequenced sample consisted of memory CD4+ T cells sorted from blood. The subset denotes: memory CD4+ T cells, CD4+CD45RO+CD25-.

The CDR3 loop is CASSKGRGESYEQYF. The CDR3 coding sequence is TGTGCCAGCAGCAAAGGGAGGGGGGAAAGCTACGAGCAGTACTTC. The genes are TRBV21-1 and TRBJ2-7; TRBD1, as called in the table, went unchecked against the DNA. TRBV21-1 is reported as a pseudogene. CDR3 length: 15 residues.